This TCR beta chain was retrieved from a study of a mutant IDH1 vaccine in newly diagnosed glioma. As for the study in general: Commencement of vaccination occurred 4-6 weeks following radiotherapy alone, or concurrently with temozolomide cycles. Sex distribution of treated patients was about 62% male and roughly 40% female; mean age was roughly 37 years. Most patients had radiochemotherapy with temozolomide before enrollment; others had one alone. Overall study findings and caveats: Pseudoprogression appeared independent of alterations in top peripheral clonotypes.

There are 19 residues in the CDR3. CDR1 KGHSH and CDR2 LQKENI come from the germline V gene. The V and J ends lost 2 bases and 2 bases, in that order; junction bases with no gene match: 16. A word on this clone: What it binds is unknown.

Sequencing used immunoSEQ multiplex PCR; TCRdb keeps in-frame clones, though not all of them. Of more than 55,000 clones listed, under 85% were seen once; the top ten hold approximately 3.8%. Time point in this sample: week 11, during vaccination. Vaccination comprised doses that each held 300 ug of mutant IDH1 20-mer peptide, plus topical imiquimod. Here the sequenced sample was PBMCs, taken from a glioma patient whose treatment included an IDH1 peptide vaccine. This TCR was recovered from a man aged 25 to 40 with glioma. J is TRBJ1-1 and V is TRBV18; TRBD1 matches at 8 bases. The CDR3 region has the DNA TGTGCCAGCTCACCATATAGTCCAGACACGACAGGGGTCAACACTGAAGCTTTCTTT. Translated, it gives CASSPYSPDTTGVNTEAFF.